This T cell receptor (beta chain) was profiled in a study of a mutant IDH1 vaccine in newly diagnosed glioma. Study information: Vaccination began 4-6 weeks post radiotherapy alone, or with temozolomide cycles.

Produced via immunoSEQ multiplex PCR; TCRdb's table is partial and in-frame only. The sample yields about 21,000 clones, roughly 86% seen once. The time point was: week 11, during vaccination. A single vaccine dose contained 300 ug of mutant IDH1 20-mer peptide, and topical imiquimod was used with it. Trimming took off 0 bases at V and 5 bases at J, with 13 bases between the two ends. CDR3 length equals 16 residues. Germline V gene lookup returns CDR1 SEHNR and CDR2 FQNEAQ (reference sequence). About this clone itself: Its specificity is not known.

The V call is TRBV7-9, the J call TRBJ1-4; D call uncertain. The TCR sequence derives from a woman aged 40 to 50 with glioma. The starting material was PBMCs, obtained from a glioma patient whose treatment included an IDH1 peptide vaccine. CDR3 sequence: CASSLAVTAGNEKLFF. The CDR3 nucleotides read TGTGCCAGCAGCTTAGCGGTCACAGCTGGAAATGAAAAACTGTTTTTT.